A single sample is the source of the 5 T cell receptor beta chains below, sequenced in a study of T-cell reconstitution after alpha-beta-depleted transplantation in children. Unique molecular identifiers were incorporated when the TCRbeta library was constructed. TCRdb called the PCR reads again in MiXCR, with one record for every CDR3 protein. This sample yields a few hundred thousand distinct CDR3 sequences, of which approximately 9.9% are seen a single time; over 4.5% belongs to the top ten. The sample in question was PBMCs from the stem cell graft donor, obtained from the stem cell graft. The source of these receptors is a human donor who donated a stem cell graft to a child with SCID.

This clonotype was picked up many times. The chain uses TRBV5-1 and TRBJ2-7; D is unresolved. Germline-derived CDR1 and CDR2 are SGHRS and YFSETQ. The CDR3 runs 11 residues. V was trimmed by 6 bases and J by 8 bases, leaving 12 bases between them. CDR3 sequence (DNA): TGCGCCAGCAAGGCAGGCATCAAGCAGTACTTC. Its protein product is CASKAGIKQYF.

Note on this clonotype: A junction end diverges from the germline sequence, so it may reflect a read error. The chain links TRBV23-1 to TRBJ2-1; TRBD2 might be the D (6 bases). TRBV23-1 is flagged as an ORF with uncertain function. The CDR3 covers 21 residues. CDR3 DNA: TGCGCCAGCAGCCAATCCTCACCCCGGGACTCAGGGAAACACACACTGAATGAGCAGTTCTTC. This sequence encodes CASSQSSPRDSGKHTLNEQFF.

This clonotype is a singleton in its sample. J is TRBJ2-3 and V is TRBV20-1, with 11 nucleotides matching TRBD1. The CDR3 length is 18 residues. Germline V gene sequence: CDR1 DFQATT, CDR2 SNEGSKA (reference sequence). CDR3 residues: CCFWGRRTGGDSTDTQYF. CDR3 DNA: TGCTGCTTCTGGGGGCGAAGGACAGGGGGCGATAGCACAGATACGCAGTATTTT.

This clonotype was seen ten or more times. V usage is TRBV5-1 and J usage is TRBJ2-1; TRBD2 matches 7 bases. V was clipped by 5 bases and J by 6 bases; unmatched bases: 11. Germline values: CDR1 SGHRS, CDR2 YFSETQ. The CDR3 sequence is 15 residues long. The CDR3 nucleotides read TGCGCCAGCAGGAGGGAGACTAGCATCTCCAATGAGCAGTTCTTC. Residues: CASRRETSISNEQFF.

This clonotype has a count of ten or more. The chain couples TRBV7-2 to TRBJ2-2, with no clear D. Looked up from germline, CDR1 is SGHTA and CDR2 is FQGNSA. Trimming pared 2 bases from V and 5 bases from J, leaving 9 bases between. CDR3 length equals 14 residues. CDR3 region: CASSLQIWTGELFF. The CDR3 DNA follows: TGTGCCAGCAGCTTACAGATTTGGACCGGGGAGCTGTTTTTT.